A single sample gave rise to the 9 T cell receptor beta chains below, sequenced in a study of blood T cells in healthy people across ages. Primed by a sample-barcoded 5' primer and a J-beta primer mix, a second PCR proceeded for about 6 to 12 cycles. TCRdb re-analysed the 5' RACE reads in MiXCR, keeping a single row per CDR3 protein. The sample lists about a million distinct CDR3 sequences, about 48% occurring once. Sequenced sample: blood. These receptor sequences come from a man between 25 and 39 years old in good health.

A few counts support this clonotype. This chain joins TRBV6-5 and TRBJ2-4; D is possibly TRBD1 (7 bases). The J call may be mistaken, given a closer DNA end match to TRBJ2-7. The CDR3 loop spans 14 amino acids. Germline lookup yields CDR1 MNHEY and CDR2 SVGAGI. CDR3 residues: CASSYGGGEYEQYF. In DNA, the CDR3 is TGTGCCAGCAGTTATGGAGGGGGCGAGTACGAGCAGTACTTC.

The rearrangement joins TRBV29-1 to TRBJ1-1; D is ambiguous. The V gene's germline CDR1 is SQVTM and CDR2 ANQGSEA. The V end was cut by 2 bases, the J end by 8 bases, with 6 bases between. The CDR3 totals 10 residues. CDR3 amino acids: CSVESPEAFF. The CDR3, as DNA: TGCAGCGTTGAATCCCCCGAAGCTTTCTTT.

This chain connects TRBV4-3 to TRBJ2-7; 9 positions match TRBD1. Trimming cost V 0 bases and J 5 bases; bases outside gene matches: 8. Germline values: CDR1 LGHNA, CDR2 YSLEER. The CDR3 is 16 amino acids. The CDR3 loop reads CASSQDQGQGNHEQYF. DNA of the CDR3: TGCGCCAGCAGCCAAGATCAGGGACAGGGTAACCACGAGCAGTACTTC.

The chain recombines TRBV29-1 with TRBJ2-3, with 7 bases identical to TRBD2. Germline-derived CDR1 and CDR2 are SQVTM and ANQGSEA. The CDR3 spans 13 residues. The J segment lost 4 bases and the V segment lost 3 bases, leaving 4 bases of the junction unmatched. Here the CDR3 reads CSVEWGGPDTQYF. DNA of the CDR3: TGCAGCGTTGAGTGGGGGGGACCAGATACGCAGTATTTT.

The chain has TRBV6-5 and TRBJ1-1, with D possibly matching TRBD1 (6 bases). V gave up 4 bases and J gave up 1 base, with 13 bases separating them. This CDR3 has 15 residues. Germline V lookup: CDR1 MNHEY, CDR2 SVGAGI. CDR3 DNA: TGTGCCAGCAGTTTACGGACAGCCAAGAACACTGAAGCTTTCTTT. Translating it yields CASSLRTAKNTEAFF.

The V call is TRBV6-6, the J call TRBJ2-7; 9 positions match TRBD1. Germline-derived CDR1 and CDR2 are MNHNY and SVGAGI (reference sequence). J lost 3 bases, V lost 5 bases, and 5 bases had no gene match. The CDR3 consists of 14 residues. Written as DNA, the CDR3 is TGTGCCAGCAGTCTTCGACAGGGGGACTACGAGCAGTACTTC. It specifies CASSLRQGDYEQYF.

The chain recombines TRBV20-1 with TRBJ2-5, with 10 bases lining up with TRBD1. This CDR3 is built from 15 residues. Germline V gene sequence: CDR1 DFQATT, CDR2 SNEGSKA (reference sequence). V was clipped by 4 bases and J by 4 bases; unmatched bases: 9. CDR3 nucleotides: TGCAGTGCTACTACGGGACAGGGGTCGGGAGAGACCCAGTACTTC. This gives the protein CSATTGQGSGETQYF.

In its sample, this clonotype was seen a few times. The V call is TRBV4-2, the J call TRBJ2-4; a possible D gene is TRBD2 (6 bases). TRBJ2-5 explains the end of the DNA better; the J call may be wrong. This CDR3 spans 15 amino acids. Germline values: CDR1 LGHNA, CDR2 YNFKEQ. Written as DNA, the CDR3 is TGTGCCAGCAGCCAAGATGGGACCGGGGGAGAGACCCAGTACTTC. Amino acid sequence: CASSQDGTGGETQYF.

This chain links TRBV29-1 with TRBJ2-7, with D hard to call. Judging by the DNA end, TRBJ2-5 fits better; the J call may be wrong. The CDR3 is 11 residues long. Germline V gives CDR1 SQVTM, CDR2 ANQGSEA. The CDR3 here is CSVERRETQYF. The CDR3, as DNA: TGCAGCGTTGAACGGCGGGAGACCCAGTACTTC.